The 2 T cell receptor beta chains given below trace back to one sample, sequenced in a study of CD8 T cells in Susac syndrome. The authors reverse transcribed roughly 0.5 to 1 ug RNA with random hexamers. TCRdb reprocessed the immunoSEQ multiplex PCR reads with MiXCR, giving one entry per CDR3 protein. There are about 130,000 distinct CDR3 sequences in the sample; around 94% occur only once, and over 0.065% lies in the top ten. Sequencing was carried out using CD4+ T cells from PBMCs. These receptors were taken from a human donor in good health.

The chain joins TRBV6-1 to TRBJ2-2, with D possibly TRBD2 on 6 matching bases. Germline loops: CDR1 MNHNS, CDR2 SASEGT. Trimming removed 4 bases at V and 6 bases at J, with 12 bases between. The CDR3 length is 14 residues. The CDR3: CASSVTSGAGELFF. CDR3 bases: TGTGCCAGCAGTGTGACCTCGGGGGCCGGGGAGCTGTTTTTT.

This chain uses TRBV3-1 with TRBJ1-1, with 7 bases lining up with TRBD1. The CDR3 is 12 amino acids. Germline loops: CDR1 LGHDT, CDR2 YNNKEL (reference sequence). J was trimmed by 8 bases and V by 4 bases; bases with no gene match: 4. DNA for the CDR3: TGTGCCAGCAGCCGACAGGGAAGGGAAGCTTTCTTT. Amino acids: CASSRQGREAFF.